The 5 T cell receptor beta chains listed next were all sequenced from one sample in a study of T cells in localized non-small cell lung cancer. Here immunoSEQ multiplex PCR was the method, and the copy in TCRdb shows in-frame clones only, minus some. Of 1,700 or so clones listed, approximately 24% are singletons. Here the sequenced sample was normal lung tissue next to the tumor, taken before any cancer treatment. These receptors all come from an older female donor with stage II squamous cell lung carcinoma.

The rearrangement links TRBV5-1 to TRBJ1-1; D call uncertain. Germline V CDR1 and CDR2: SGHRS, YFSETQ. CDR3 length: 16 residues. With 3 bases removed from V and 0 bases from J, the gap between germline ends came to 15 bases. CDR3 loop: CASSWFRGNMNTEAFF. DNA of the CDR3: TGCGCCAGCAGCTGGTTTCGCGGGAACATGAACACTGAAGCTTTCTTT.

The rearrangement joins TRBV9 to TRBJ2-3, with 8 bases aligning to TRBD1. Germline V gene data show CDR1 as SGDLS and CDR2 as YYNGEE. CDR3 length: 16 amino acids. V shed 5 bases, J shed 2 bases, and the junction held 10 bases outside the gene matches. CDR3 in DNA: TGTGCCAGCAGTATTACCGACAGGGGCTTCACAGATACGCAGTATTTT. It is translated as CASSITDRGFTDTQYF.

V is TRBV6-8 and J is TRBJ2-7; a possible D gene is TRBD2 (5 bases). The CDR3 is 15 amino acids. The V gene lost 0 bases and the J gene lost 2 bases, with 11 bases spanning the gap. The germline CDR1 and CDR2 sequences are MNHGY and SAAAGT. The CDR3 DNA is TGTGCCAGCAGTTACTCATGGGAGACTACCTACGAGCAGTACTTC. This translates into CASSYSWETTYEQYF.

The sample holds a few counts of this clone. The CDR3: CASSVGLRSGNTIYF. CDR3 nucleotide sequence: TGTGCCAGCAGTGTAGGGCTTCGCTCTGGAAACACCATATATTTT. The V gene is TRBV6-8, the J gene TRBJ1-3; D remains ambiguous. Germline assignment: CDR1 MNHGY and CDR2 SAAAGT. The V gene lost 5 bases and the J gene lost 0 bases, with 11 bases spanning the gap. This CDR3 comprises 15 residues.

The table lists this clone with a few counts. The genes are TRBV11-3 and TRBJ1-6, with D possibly TRBD1 on 5 matching bases. Between the trimmed V and J ends, which lost 2 bases and 8 bases, there was a span of 13 bases. The CDR3 covers 15 residues. CDR1 is SGHNT, CDR2 YENEEA, per germline. The CDR3 nucleotides are TGTGCCAGCAGCTTAATACAGGCGGGTCATTCACCCCTCCACTTT. Translated: CASSLIQAGHSPLHF.